This TCR beta chain was observed in a study of human T cells and chemical hapten exposure. Study-level findings and limits: Unchanged with DPC sensitization were TCRs above 1 in 1000 frequency.

There are many counts of this clonotype. The antigen is not known. This sample's time point: healthy volunteer bleed at 6 weeks. It was from unfractionated whole blood that total RNA was extracted. Per the germline V gene, CDR1 is SGDLS and CDR2 is YYNGEE. V was trimmed by 5 bases and J by 9 bases, leaving 12 bases between them. This CDR3 contains 12 residues. TCRdb analysed the RACE reads with MiXCR anew, one entry per CDR3 protein. The sample contains about 77,000 distinct CDR3 sequences, about 9.2% of which appear only once. This receptor was identified in a female donor in good health. Some clones in this sample may be carry-over from other donors' samples. V and J are TRBV9 and TRBJ2-4; possibly TRBD1 or TRBD2 for D (5 bases each). Input material: whole blood. The CDR3 nucleotides are TGTGCCAGCAGTCCGCCGAGGGGCATTCAGTACTTC. Residues: CASSPPRGIQYF.